Listed below are T cell receptor beta chains from one sample, sequenced in a study of CD8+ T cells in alopecia areata. Sequencing used immunoSEQ multiplex PCR; TCRdb keeps in-frame clones, though not all of them. The sample yields 85,000 to 110,000 clones, 85% to 90% seen once. The sample in question was CD8+ T cells sorted from blood, obtained around week 30, from a patient treated with tofacitinib. The receptors were gathered from a human donor with alopecia areata. The conserved cysteine and the conserved F or W are not part of the CDR3 here. D genes are given only for firm matches. Expanded clones get a size class; other rows say once, few or many, or leave the size out.

v_call: TRBV7-8; j_call: TRBJ2-5; cdr3_length: 11; d_call: NA; clone_size: NA; cdr3_aa: ASTLQLWGTQY
v_call: TRBV7-7; j_call: TRBJ2-7; cdr3_length: 12; d_call: TRBD2; clone_size: once; cdr3_aa: ASSLGTSGTEQY
v_call: TRBV5-1; j_call: TRBJ1-1; cdr3_length: 9; d_call: NA; clone_size: few; cdr3_aa: ASILGNEAF
v_call: TRBV5-1; j_call: TRBJ2-2; cdr3_length: 13; d_call: TRBD2; clone_size: NA; cdr3_aa: ASSLGSGSVGELF
v_call: TRBV13; j_call: TRBJ2-1; cdr3_length: 13; d_call: TRBD2; clone_size: NA; cdr3_aa: ASSAGGASGYEQF
v_call: TRBV7-8; j_call: TRBJ2-7; cdr3_length: 14; d_call: TRBD1; clone_size: NA; cdr3_aa: ASSHGQGAAAFEQY
v_call: TRBV5-5; j_call: TRBJ1-2; cdr3_length: 11; d_call: NA; clone_size: NA; cdr3_aa: ASSLSSGYGYT
v_call: TRBV30; j_call: TRBJ2-1; cdr3_length: 13; d_call: TRBD1; clone_size: NA; cdr3_aa: AWSTDRGNFDEQF
v_call: TRBV7-9; j_call: TRBJ1-5; cdr3_length: 12; d_call: NA; clone_size: NA; cdr3_aa: ASSLGTGHQPQH
v_call: TRBV6-5; j_call: TRBJ2-2; cdr3_length: 12; d_call: NA; clone_size: few; cdr3_aa: ASSYDSVGGELF
v_call: TRBV6-5; j_call: TRBJ2-7; cdr3_length: 12; d_call: TRBD1; clone_size: NA; cdr3_aa: ASSYSNRGQGQY
v_call: TRBV7-3; j_call: TRBJ2-7; cdr3_length: 13; d_call: TRBD2; clone_size: NA; cdr3_aa: ASSDGGTSFDEQY